Below are 10 T cell receptor beta chains sequenced from a single sample in a study of shared clonotypes between healthy human individuals. Naive CD8 cells were CD45RO-negative, positively selected for CCR7, excluding terminally differentiated effector memory CD45RA+ cells. Method: immunoSEQ multiplex PCR; TCRdb's copy keeps in-frame clones and lacks some. The sample yields about 1,900,000 clones, about 95% seen once. Sequencing was performed on naive CD8+ T cells sorted from blood. The receptor set was obtained from a man aged 18 to 29 in good health.

The CDR3 protein is CASSLRDRDGRETQYF. The CDR3 DNA reads as TGTGCCAGCAGCTTACGAGACAGGGACGGGAGGGAGACCCAGTACTTC. The chain recombines TRBV7-9 with TRBJ2-5; D tentatively fits TRBD1 or TRBD2 (7 bases each). The CDR3 is 16 residues long. The V gene's germline CDR1 is SEHNR and CDR2 FQNEAQ (reference sequence). V was shortened by 2 bases and J by 5 bases, with 18 bases between the two germline ends. Variable domain in full (rest from reference TRBV7-9 and TRBJ2-5): DTGVSQNPRHKITKRGQNVTFRCDPISEHNRLYWYRQTLGQGPEFLTYFQNEAQLEKSRLLSDRFSAERPKGSFSTLEIQRTEQGDSAMYLCASSLRDRDGRETQYFGPGTRLLVL.

V gene TRBV5-1 combines with J gene TRBJ1-5; no definite D call. Germline CDR1 is SGHRS and CDR2 is YFSETQ. With 1 base removed from V and 4 bases from J, the gap between germline ends came to 9 bases. The CDR3 consists of 14 residues. CDR3 DNA: TGCGCCAGCAGCTTGACCCTGGGGAATCAGCCCCAGCATTTT. Its protein is CASSLTLGNQPQHF.

Comments on this clone: Within the sample, other DNA sequences also encode this same CDR3. V and J are TRBV28 and TRBJ1-2; 7 bases agree with TRBD1. V dropped 5 bases and J dropped 1; count of bases not matched to a gene: 1. In germline, CDR1 is MDHEN, CDR2 SYDVKM. CDR3 length: 13 amino acids. The CDR3 DNA reads TGTGCCAGCAGTAGACAGGGTAACTATGGCTACACCTTC. Encoded protein: CASSRQGNYGYTF.

The rearrangement uses TRBV2 and TRBJ2-1, with D possibly being TRBD2 (5 bases). With 1 base removed from V and 2 bases from J, the gap between germline ends came to 9 bases. The CDR3 is 15 residues long. Looked up from germline, CDR1 is SNHLY and CDR2 is FYNNEI. This CDR3 is CASSEEGVAYNEQFF. Here the CDR3 DNA reads TGTGCCAGCAGTGAAGAGGGAGTGGCCTACAATGAGCAGTTCTTC.

The chain has TRBV25-1 and TRBJ2-3, with TRBD2 as a possible D gene (5 bases). The CDR3 length is 12 residues. Germline CDR1 reads MGHDK; CDR2 reads SYGVNS. V was clipped by 2 bases and J by 7 bases, with 7 bases between them. The chain's CDR3 is CASSETTNTQYF. The DNA for the CDR3 is TGTGCCAGCAGTGAAACGACTAATACGCAGTATTTT. Filled out from reference TRBV25-1 and TRBJ2-3, the complete variable domain reads EADIYQTPRYLVIGTGKKITLECSQTMGHDKMYWYQQDPGMELHLIHYSYGVNSTEKGDLSSESTVSRIRTEHFPLTLESARPSHTSQYLCASSETTNTQYFGPGTRLTVL.

This clone was counted a single time. Within the sample, other DNA sequences also encode this same CDR3. V is TRBV9 and J is TRBJ1-1; maybe TRBD1 (5 bases). V was pared by 0 bases and J by 0 bases, with 12 bases between. The length of the CDR3 is 16 residues. Germline assignment: CDR1 SGDLS and CDR2 YYNGEE. In DNA form, the CDR3 reads TGTGCCAGCAGCGTAGGCGTTGGCAGGGTGAACACTGAAGCTTTCTTT. Translation: CASSVGVGRVNTEAFF.

The CDR3 is CASSFSEKVDEQFF. CDR3 DNA: TGTGCCAGCAGTTTCTCAGAAAAGGTCGATGAGCAGTTCTTC. The chain couples TRBV6-5 to TRBJ2-1; unclear D gene. The germline CDR1 and CDR2 sequences are MNHEY and SVGAGI. V lost 4 bases and J 8 bases, leaving 15 bases between the germline ends. The length of the CDR3 is 14 residues.

The chain recombines TRBV7-2 with TRBJ2-1; D is uncertain. Germline V lookup: CDR1 SGHTA, CDR2 FQGNSA. Trimming stripped 2 bases from V and 9 bases from J, with 14 bases between. The CDR3 spans 14 residues. The chain's CDR3 is CASSLSPPLGEQFF. The CDR3 DNA reads as TGTGCCAGCAGCTTAAGCCCACCCCTCGGTGAGCAGTTCTTC.

The chain couples TRBV4-1 to TRBJ2-1, with D unresolved. V dropped 0 bases and J dropped 3 bases, with 6 bases sitting between them. The V gene's germline CDR1 is MGHRA and CDR2 YSYEKL. The CDR3 sequence is 14 residues long. Written as DNA, the CDR3 is TGCGCCAGCAGCCAAGAAGCGTACTACAATGAGCAGTTCTTC. Residues: CASSQEAYYNEQFF.

The chain employs TRBV13 and TRBJ2-5; 7 nucleotides align to TRBD2. V lost 1 base, J lost 1 base, and 6 bases stayed unmatched. The CDR3 covers 16 residues. Germline values: CDR1 PRHDT, CDR2 FYEKMQ (reference sequence). The CDR3 is CASSLDGTKPQETQYF. Written as DNA, the CDR3 is TGTGCCAGCAGCTTAGATGGGACTAAACCCCAAGAGACCCAGTACTTC.